Below, one TCR beta chain is given with its context. As yet, its antigen is unknown. The data belong to a study of T cells after posttransplantation cyclophosphamide. General study points: Blood and skin or GI T cell repertoires showed limited TRB overlap. Later post-transplant blood repertoires were often dominated by donor CD8+ memory clones. After PTCy, TRB diversity resembled that of CNI/methotrexate controls.

The V gene's germline CDR1 is MNHEY and CDR2 SVGAGI. The CDR3 is 15 amino acids. With 2 bases removed from V and 3 bases from J, the gap between germline ends came to 13 bases. Sequencing was performed with immunoSEQ multiplex PCR; in TCRdb, only in-frame clones are kept and a portion is missing. The sample carries some 45,000 clones, less than 95% recorded once. Cyclophosphamide on days +3 and +4 followed busulfan-fludarabine conditioning and a marrow graft. The chain joins TRBV6-5 to TRBJ1-1; D remains ambiguous. The specimen comprised PBMCs, sampled 55 to 70 days after allogeneic stem cell transplant with posttransplant cyclophosphamide. This clonotype was sampled from a male patient aged 60 to 75 who received an allogeneic stem cell transplant from a related donor and was CMV-positive. Some T cells may be supplied by the graft donor. The CDR3, as DNA: TGTGCCAGCAGTTACGACGGGAACCGGGACACTGAAGCTTTCTTT. It translates to CASSYDGNRDTEAFF.